This T cell receptor (beta chain) was obtained from a study of cytomegalovirus exposure and HLA in healthy donors. A multiplex PCR was run with 60 Vbeta primers and 13 Jbeta primers. The protocol was immunoSEQ multiplex PCR, while the TCRdb copy is restricted to in-frame clones and leaves out a portion. The sample has approximately 150,000 clones, over 70% seen once. Between the trimmed V and J ends, which lost 4 bases and 10 bases, there was a span of 22 bases. Germline CDR1 MGHRA, CDR2 YSYEKL. CDR3 length: 15 residues. Study findings and constraints: A later analysis linked a missense variant in DCLRE1C to the trimming of TCR beta V and J genes.

On this clone: Its antigen is as yet unknown.

Sequenced material: PBMCs. The V and J genes are TRBV4-1 and TRBJ1-1; D is ambiguous. This sequence was found in a man aged 25-45 years in good health and CMV-seropositive. The chain's CDR3 is CASSRTYGQPKGAFF. CDR3 coding DNA: TGCGCCAGCAGCCGGACTTACGGGCAACCTAAAGGAGCTTTCTTT.